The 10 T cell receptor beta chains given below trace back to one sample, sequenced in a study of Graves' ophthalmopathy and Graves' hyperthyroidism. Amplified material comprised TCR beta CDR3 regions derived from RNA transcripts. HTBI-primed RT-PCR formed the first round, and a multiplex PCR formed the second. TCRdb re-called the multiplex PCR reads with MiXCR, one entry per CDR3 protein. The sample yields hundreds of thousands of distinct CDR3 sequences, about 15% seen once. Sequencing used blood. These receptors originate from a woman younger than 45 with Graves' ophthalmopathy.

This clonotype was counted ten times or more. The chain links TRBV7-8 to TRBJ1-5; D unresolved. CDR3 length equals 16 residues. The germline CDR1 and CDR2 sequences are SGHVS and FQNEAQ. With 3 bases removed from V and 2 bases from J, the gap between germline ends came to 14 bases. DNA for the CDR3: TGTGCCAGCAGCTTCTACGTCGGACTCGGCAATCAGCCCCAGCATTTT. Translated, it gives CASSFYVGLGNQPQHF.

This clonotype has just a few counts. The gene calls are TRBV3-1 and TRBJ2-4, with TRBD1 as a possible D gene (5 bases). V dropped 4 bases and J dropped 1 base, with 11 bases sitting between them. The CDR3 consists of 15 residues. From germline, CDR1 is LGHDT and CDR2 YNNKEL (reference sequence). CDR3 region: CASSRGRLAKNIQYF. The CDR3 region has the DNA TGTGCCAGCAGCCGGGGCAGACTCGCCAAAAACATTCAGTACTTC. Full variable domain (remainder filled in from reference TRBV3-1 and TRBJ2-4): DTAVSQTPKYLVTQMGNDKSIKCEQNLGHDTMYWYKQDSKKFLKIMFSYNNKELIINETVPNRFSPKSPDKAHLNLHINSLELGDSAVYFCASSRGRLAKNIQYFGAGTRLSVL.

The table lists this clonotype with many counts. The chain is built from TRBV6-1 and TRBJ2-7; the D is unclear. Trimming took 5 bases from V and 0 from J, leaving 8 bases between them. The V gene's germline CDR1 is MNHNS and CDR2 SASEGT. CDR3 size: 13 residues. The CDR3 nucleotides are TGTGCCAGCAGTCGGTTCCTCTCCTACGAGCAGTACTTC. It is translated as CASSRFLSYEQYF.

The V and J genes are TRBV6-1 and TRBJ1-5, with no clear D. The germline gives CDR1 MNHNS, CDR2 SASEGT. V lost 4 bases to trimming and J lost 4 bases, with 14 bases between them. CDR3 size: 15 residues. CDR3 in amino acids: CASSVALSGNQPQHF. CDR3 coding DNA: TGTGCCAGCAGTGTAGCCCTAAGCGGTAATCAGCCCCAGCATTTT.

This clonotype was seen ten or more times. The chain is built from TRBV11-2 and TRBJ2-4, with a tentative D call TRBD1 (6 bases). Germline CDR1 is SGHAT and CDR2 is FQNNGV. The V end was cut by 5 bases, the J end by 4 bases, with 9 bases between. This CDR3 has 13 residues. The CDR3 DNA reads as TGTGCCAGCAGCCCCGACAGGAAAAACATTCAGTACTTC. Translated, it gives CASSPDRKNIQYF.

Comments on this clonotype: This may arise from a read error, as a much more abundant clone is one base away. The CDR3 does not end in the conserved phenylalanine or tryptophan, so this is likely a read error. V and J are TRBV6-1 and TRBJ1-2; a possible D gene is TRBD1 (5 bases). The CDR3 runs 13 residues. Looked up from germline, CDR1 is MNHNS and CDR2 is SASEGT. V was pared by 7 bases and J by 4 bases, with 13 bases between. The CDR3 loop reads CASTPGARYGYTV. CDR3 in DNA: TGTGCCAGCACCCCCGGGGCTCGCTATGGCTACACCGTC.

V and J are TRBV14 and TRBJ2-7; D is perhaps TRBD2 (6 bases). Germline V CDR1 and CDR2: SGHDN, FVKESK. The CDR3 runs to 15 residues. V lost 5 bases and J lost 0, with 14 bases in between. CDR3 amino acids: CASSIGGLSSYEQYF. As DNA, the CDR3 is TGTGCCAGCAGCATCGGGGGATTGAGCTCCTACGAGCAGTACTTC.

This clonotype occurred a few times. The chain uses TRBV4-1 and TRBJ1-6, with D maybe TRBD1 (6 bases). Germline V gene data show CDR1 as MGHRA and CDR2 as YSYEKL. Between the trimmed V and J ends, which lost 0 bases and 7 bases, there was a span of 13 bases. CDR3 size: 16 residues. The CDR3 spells CASSQDPGTRNSPLHF. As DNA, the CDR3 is TGCGCCAGCAGCCAAGATCCCGGGACAAGGAATTCACCCCTCCACTTT.

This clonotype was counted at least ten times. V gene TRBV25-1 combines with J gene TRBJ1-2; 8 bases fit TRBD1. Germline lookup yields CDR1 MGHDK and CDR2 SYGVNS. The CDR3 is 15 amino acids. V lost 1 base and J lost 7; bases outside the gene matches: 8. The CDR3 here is CASSEWAGTGSGYTF. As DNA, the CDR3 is TGTGCCAGCAGTGAATGGGCTGGGACAGGATCTGGCTACACCTTC.

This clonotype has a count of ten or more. Written as DNA, the CDR3 is TGTGCCAGCAGCTTAGCGCGGCAGGGGAATTCACCCCTCCACTTT. Translation: CASSLARQGNSPLHF. The chain couples TRBV7-8 to TRBJ1-6; a possible D gene is TRBD1 (6 bases). The V end lost 0 bases, the J end lost 7 bases, and 10 bases lay between the germline ends. This CDR3 has 15 residues. Germline values: CDR1 SGHVS, CDR2 FQNEAQ.